The clone carrying this T cell receptor (beta chain) was observed once. The antigen is unknown. This specimen comes from a study of graft-versus-host responses after intestinal transplantation. In the study overall: Recipients obtained multivisceral, liver-intestinal, or isolated intestinal transplants.

This table comes from immunoSEQ multiplex PCR, and its TCRdb copy is limited to in-frame clones, with some not included. The sample has just under 90,000 clones, around 86% seen once. Trimming stripped 8 bases from V and 3 bases from J, with 7 bases between. The CDR3 runs 11 residues. Germline loops: CDR1 SQVTM, CDR2 ANQGSEA. The sequence was collected from a human donor who received an intestinal transplant. The chain links TRBV29-1 to TRBJ2-2, with unresolved D. The material sequenced was unstimulated CD8+ T cells sorted from spleen or lymph node cells, taken before intestinal transplant. CDR3 protein: CSSYDTGELFF. CDR3 nucleotide sequence: TGCAGCTCCTACGACACCGGGGAGCTGTTTTTT.